This T cell receptor (beta chain) was sequenced in a study of blood T cell repertoires in COVID-19. Study at large: The study drew acute and convalescent COVID-19 samples from the United States, Italy and Spain. T cells, B-cell-depleted T cells, or PBMCs provided the cDNA or gDNA that served as material.

Source study methods: From reference gene primer amplification, estimates of nucleated cell counts were derived. Using immunoSEQ multiplex PCR, the repertoire was profiled, and TCRdb retains in-frame clones only, with some absent. That table furnishes V, J and clone size, whereas the DNA furnished D and trimming. The data show some 200,000 clones, approximately 80% seen once. This CDR3 has 13 amino acids. With 2 bases removed from V and 1 base from J, the gap between germline ends came to 8 bases. Germline V gene data show CDR1 as SQVTM and CDR2 as ANQGSEA. The receptor's source is an elderly woman with COVID-19, enrolled during active disease. The sequenced sample was peripheral blood. The rearrangement links TRBV29-1 to TRBJ1-1; D not resolved. The CDR3 is CSVERVSNTEAFF. The DNA for the CDR3 is TGCAGCGTTGAACGGGTGTCGAACACTGAAGCTTTCTTT. Full variable domain (remainder filled in from reference TRBV29-1 and TRBJ1-1): SAVISQKPSRDICQRGTSLTIQCQVDSQVTMMFWYRQQPGQSLTLIATANQGSEATYESGFVIDKFPISRPNLTFSTLTVSNMSPEDSSIYLCSVERVSNTEAFFGQGTRLTVV.